This T cell receptor (beta chain) was recorded in a study of cytomegalovirus exposure and HLA in healthy donors. Study-level points and caveats: The authors confirmed in vitro that a few CMV-associated chains were specific for CMV antigens. Cytomegalovirus association was assigned to approximately 160 TCR beta chains.

This clone was observed a few times. Its antigen is unidentified. 13 Jbeta primers and 60 Vbeta primers were used for the PCR. Under the authors' procedure: There were tens of millions of unique TCR beta chains by a later count, and about 12 million of them were shared. Assay: immunoSEQ multiplex PCR; the TCRdb copy retains only in-frame clones and omits some. V, J and clone size reflect that table, while D and trimming were determined from the DNA. Of some 150,000 clones in the sample, more than 75% are singletons; the top ten hold about 3.7%. The CDR3 sequence is 12 residues long. Germline V lookup: CDR1 SNHLY, CDR2 FYNNEI. V was cut by 9 bases and J by 4 bases, with 10 bases left in between.

This chain connects TRBV2 to TRBJ2-1; possibly TRBD1 for D (6 bases). This sequence originates from a human donor in good health. Sequencing was done on a sample of PBMCs. This chain's CDR3 is CASSTGYNEQFF. In nucleotides, the CDR3 is TGTGCCAGTTCTACAGGGTACAATGAGCAGTTCTTC. The full variable domain, its missing parts supplied by reference TRBV2 and TRBJ2-1, is EPEVTQTPSHQVTQMGQEVILRCVPISNHLYFYWYRQILGQKVEFLVSFYNNEISEKSEIFDDQFSVERPDGSNFTLKIRSTKLEDSAMYFCASSTGYNEQFFGPGTRLTVL.